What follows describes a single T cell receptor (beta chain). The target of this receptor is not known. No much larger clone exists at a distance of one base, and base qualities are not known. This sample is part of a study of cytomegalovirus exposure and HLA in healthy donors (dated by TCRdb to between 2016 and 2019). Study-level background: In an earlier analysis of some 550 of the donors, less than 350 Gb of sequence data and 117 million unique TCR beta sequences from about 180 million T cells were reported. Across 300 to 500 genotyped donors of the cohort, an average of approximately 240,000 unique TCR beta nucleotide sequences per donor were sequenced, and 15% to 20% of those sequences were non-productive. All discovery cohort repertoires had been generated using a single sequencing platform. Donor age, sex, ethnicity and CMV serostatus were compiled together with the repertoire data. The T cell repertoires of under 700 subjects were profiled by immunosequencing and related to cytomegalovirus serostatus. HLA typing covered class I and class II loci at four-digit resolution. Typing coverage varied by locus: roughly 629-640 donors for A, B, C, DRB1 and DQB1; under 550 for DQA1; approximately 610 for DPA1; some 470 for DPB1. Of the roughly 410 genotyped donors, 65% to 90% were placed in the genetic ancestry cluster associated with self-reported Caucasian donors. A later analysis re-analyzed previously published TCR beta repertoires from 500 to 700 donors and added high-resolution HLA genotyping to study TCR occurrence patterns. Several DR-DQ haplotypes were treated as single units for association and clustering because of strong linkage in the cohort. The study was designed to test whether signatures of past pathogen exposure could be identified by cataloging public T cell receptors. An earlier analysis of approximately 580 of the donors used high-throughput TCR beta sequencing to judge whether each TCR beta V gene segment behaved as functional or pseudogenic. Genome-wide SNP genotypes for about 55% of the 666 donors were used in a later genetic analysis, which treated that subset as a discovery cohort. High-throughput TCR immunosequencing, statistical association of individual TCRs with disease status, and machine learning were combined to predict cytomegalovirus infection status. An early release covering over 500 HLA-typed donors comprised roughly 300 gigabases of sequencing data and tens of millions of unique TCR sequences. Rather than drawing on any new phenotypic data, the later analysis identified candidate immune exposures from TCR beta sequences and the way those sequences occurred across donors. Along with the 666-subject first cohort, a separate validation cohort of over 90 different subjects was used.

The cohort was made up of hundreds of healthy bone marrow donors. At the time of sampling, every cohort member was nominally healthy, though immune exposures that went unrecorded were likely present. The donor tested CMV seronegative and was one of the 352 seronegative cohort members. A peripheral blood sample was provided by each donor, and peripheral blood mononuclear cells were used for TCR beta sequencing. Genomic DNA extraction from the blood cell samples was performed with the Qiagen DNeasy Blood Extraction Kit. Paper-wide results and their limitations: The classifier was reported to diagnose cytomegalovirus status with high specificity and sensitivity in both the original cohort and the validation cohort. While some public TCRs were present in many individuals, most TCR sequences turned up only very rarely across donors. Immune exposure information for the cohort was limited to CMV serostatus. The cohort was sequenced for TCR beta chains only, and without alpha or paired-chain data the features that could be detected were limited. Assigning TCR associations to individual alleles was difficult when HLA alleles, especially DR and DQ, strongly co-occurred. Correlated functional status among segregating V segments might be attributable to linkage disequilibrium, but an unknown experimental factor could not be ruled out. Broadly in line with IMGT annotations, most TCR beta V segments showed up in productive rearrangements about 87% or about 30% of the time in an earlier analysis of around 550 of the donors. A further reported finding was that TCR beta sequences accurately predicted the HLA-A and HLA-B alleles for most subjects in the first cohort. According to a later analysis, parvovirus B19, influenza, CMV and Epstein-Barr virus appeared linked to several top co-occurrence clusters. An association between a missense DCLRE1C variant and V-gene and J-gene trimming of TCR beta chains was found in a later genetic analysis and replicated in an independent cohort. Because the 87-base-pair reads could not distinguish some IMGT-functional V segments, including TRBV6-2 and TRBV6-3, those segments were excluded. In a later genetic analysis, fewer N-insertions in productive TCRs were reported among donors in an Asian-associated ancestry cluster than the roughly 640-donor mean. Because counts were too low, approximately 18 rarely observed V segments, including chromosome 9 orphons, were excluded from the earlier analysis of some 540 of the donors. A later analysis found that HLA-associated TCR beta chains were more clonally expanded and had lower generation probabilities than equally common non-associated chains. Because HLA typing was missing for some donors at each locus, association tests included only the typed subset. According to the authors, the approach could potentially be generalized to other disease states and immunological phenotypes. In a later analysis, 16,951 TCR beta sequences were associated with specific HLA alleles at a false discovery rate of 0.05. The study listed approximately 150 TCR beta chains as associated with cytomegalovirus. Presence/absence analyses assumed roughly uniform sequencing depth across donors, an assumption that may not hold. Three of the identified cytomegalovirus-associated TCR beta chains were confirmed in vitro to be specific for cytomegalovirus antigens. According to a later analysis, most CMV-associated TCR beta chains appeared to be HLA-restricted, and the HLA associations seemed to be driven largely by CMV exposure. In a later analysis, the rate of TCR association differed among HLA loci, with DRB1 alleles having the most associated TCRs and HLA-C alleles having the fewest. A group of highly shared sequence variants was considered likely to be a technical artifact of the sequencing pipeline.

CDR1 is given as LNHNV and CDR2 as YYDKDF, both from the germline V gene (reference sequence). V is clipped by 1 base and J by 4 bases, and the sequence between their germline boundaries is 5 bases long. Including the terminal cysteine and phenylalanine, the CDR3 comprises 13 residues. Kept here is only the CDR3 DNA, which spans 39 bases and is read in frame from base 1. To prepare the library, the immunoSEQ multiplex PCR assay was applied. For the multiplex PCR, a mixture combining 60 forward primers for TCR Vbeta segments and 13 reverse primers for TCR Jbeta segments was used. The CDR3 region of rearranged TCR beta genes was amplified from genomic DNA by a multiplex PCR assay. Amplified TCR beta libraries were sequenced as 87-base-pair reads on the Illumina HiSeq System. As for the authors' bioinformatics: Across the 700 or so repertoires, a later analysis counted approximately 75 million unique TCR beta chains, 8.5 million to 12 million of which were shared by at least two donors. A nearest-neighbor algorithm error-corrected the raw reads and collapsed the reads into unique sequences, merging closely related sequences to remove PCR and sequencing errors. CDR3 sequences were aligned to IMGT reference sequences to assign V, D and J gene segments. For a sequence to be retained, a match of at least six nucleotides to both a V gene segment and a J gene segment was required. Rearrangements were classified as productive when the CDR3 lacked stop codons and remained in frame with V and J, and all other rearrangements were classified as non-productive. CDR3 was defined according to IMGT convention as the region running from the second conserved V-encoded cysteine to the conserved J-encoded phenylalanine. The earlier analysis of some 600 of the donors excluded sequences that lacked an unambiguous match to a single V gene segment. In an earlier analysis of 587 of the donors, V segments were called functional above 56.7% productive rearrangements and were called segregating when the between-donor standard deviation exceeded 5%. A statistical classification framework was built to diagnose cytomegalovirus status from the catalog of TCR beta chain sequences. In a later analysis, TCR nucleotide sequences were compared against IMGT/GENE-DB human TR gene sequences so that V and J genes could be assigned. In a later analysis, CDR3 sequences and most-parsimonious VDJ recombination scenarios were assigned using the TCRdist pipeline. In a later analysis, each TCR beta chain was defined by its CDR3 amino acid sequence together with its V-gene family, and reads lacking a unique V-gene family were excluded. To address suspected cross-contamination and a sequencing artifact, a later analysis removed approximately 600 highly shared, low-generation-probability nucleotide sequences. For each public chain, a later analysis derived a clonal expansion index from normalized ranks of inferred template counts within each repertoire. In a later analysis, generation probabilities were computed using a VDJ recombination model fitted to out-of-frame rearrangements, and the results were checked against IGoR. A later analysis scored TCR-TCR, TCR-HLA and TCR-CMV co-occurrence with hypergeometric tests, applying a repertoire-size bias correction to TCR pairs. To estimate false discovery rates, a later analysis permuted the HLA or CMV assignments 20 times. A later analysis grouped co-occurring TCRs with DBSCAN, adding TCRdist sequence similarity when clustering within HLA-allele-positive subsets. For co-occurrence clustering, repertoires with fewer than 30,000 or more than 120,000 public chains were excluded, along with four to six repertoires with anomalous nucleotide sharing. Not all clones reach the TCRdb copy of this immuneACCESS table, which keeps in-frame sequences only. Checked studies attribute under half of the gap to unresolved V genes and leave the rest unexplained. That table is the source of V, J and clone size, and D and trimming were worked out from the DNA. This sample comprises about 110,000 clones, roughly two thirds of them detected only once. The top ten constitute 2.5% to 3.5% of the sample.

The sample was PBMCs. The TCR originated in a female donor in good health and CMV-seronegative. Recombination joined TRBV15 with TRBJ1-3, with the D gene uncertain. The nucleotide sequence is TGTGCCACCAGCAGAGCCCGGGGAAACACCATATATTTT. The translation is CATSRARGNTIYF.